A single sample gave rise to the 14 T cell receptor beta chains below, sequenced in a study of T cells after yellow fever vaccination. TCRdb re-derived calls from the 5' RACE reads in MiXCR, one entry per CDR3 protein. The table records approximately 340,000 distinct CDR3 sequences, 7.5% to 9% of them present only once. The source was PBMCs, collected on the day of the first yellow fever vaccination. The receptors derive from a man aged 18 to 30 who received the YFV17D yellow fever vaccine.

In this sample, this clonotype turned up many times. The chain links TRBV6-2 or TRBV6-3 to TRBJ2-7; D remains ambiguous. The germline V gene has CDR1 MNHEY and CDR2 SVGEGT. Between the trimmed V and J ends, which lost 5 bases and 2 bases, there was a span of 13 bases. The CDR3 contains 14 residues. The CDR3 sequence is CASSKTYTTYEQYF. CDR3 nucleotide sequence: TGTGCCAGCAGTAAAACTTATACCACCTACGAGCAGTACTTC.

The chain recombines TRBV5-4 with TRBJ1-2; D is unclear. Germline CDR1 is SGHNT and CDR2 is YYREEE (reference sequence). The V and J ends lost 5 bases and 4 bases respectively, with 15 bases between them. The CDR3 runs to 14 residues. The CDR3 DNA reads TGTGCCAGCAGACCCGAGTACGCTGGCTATGGCTACACCTTC. This translates into CASRPEYAGYGYTF.

This clonotype has a handful of counts. V usage is TRBV5-1 and J usage is TRBJ1-2, with TRBD1 matching 8 bases. This CDR3 region has 14 residues. V lost 6 bases, J lost 8 bases, and 12 bases stayed unmatched. CDR1 and CDR2 (germline): SGHRS, YFSETQ. CDR3 region: CASTAAGTGFGYTF. DNA of the CDR3: TGCGCCAGCACAGCTGCGGGGACAGGATTCGGCTACACCTTC.

This clonotype was seen ten or more times. The V and J genes are TRBV19 and TRBJ1-5; D unclear. Germline V CDR1 and CDR2: LNHDA, SQIVND (reference sequence). This CDR3 contains 15 residues. The germline V and J ends were trimmed by 2 bases and 0 bases, with 8 bases remaining between them. CDR3 in amino acids: CASSIPGDSNQPQHF. As DNA, the CDR3 is TGTGCCAGTAGTATACCGGGAGATAGCAATCAGCCCCAGCATTTT.

This clonotype was seen ten or more times. The rearrangement uses TRBV29-1 and TRBJ2-6, with TRBD1 matching 7 bases. V trimming: 4 bases; J trimming: 0 bases; junction bases outside the gene matches: 12. Germline V lookup: CDR1 SQVTM, CDR2 ANQGSEA. The CDR3 length is 18 residues. The CDR3 nucleotides are TGCAGCGTTGTTGTAGTCCGAGACAGGGACTCTGGGGCCAACGTCCTGACTTTC. This gives the protein CSVVVVRDRDSGANVLTF.

The rearrangement uses TRBV20-1 and TRBJ2-7; maybe TRBD2 (6 bases). Trimming removed 5 bases at V and 4 bases at J, with 12 bases between. The germline CDR1 and CDR2 sequences are DFQATT and SNEGSKA (reference sequence). The CDR3 is 12 residues long. DNA of the CDR3: TGCAGTGCTGGGAGGTTAGGGTACGAGCAGTACTTC. Its protein product is CSAGRLGYEQYF.

This clonotype has a handful of counts. V usage is TRBV7-8 and J usage is TRBJ1-1; 7 bases map to TRBD1. The V gene's germline CDR1 is SGHVS and CDR2 FQNEAQ. This CDR3 contains 12 residues. After removal of 1 base from V and 8 bases from J, the junction contained 1 base not matched to a gene. The CDR3 DNA reads as TGTGCCAGCAGCTTAGTGACAGGGGAAGCTTTCTTT. This sequence encodes CASSLVTGEAFF.

This clonotype has a count of ten or more. The genes are TRBV5-4 and TRBJ2-5; D is unresolved. V was trimmed by 0 bases and J by 0 bases, leaving 6 bases between them. The germline CDR1 and CDR2 sequences are SGHNT and YYREEE (reference sequence). CDR3 length: 14 amino acids. DNA for the CDR3: TGTGCCAGCAGCTTGGATCTCCACCAAGAGACCCAGTACTTC. Its protein product is CASSLDLHQETQYF.

This clonotype was detected ten times or more. This rearrangement joins TRBV11-2 to TRBJ2-7; 7 positions agree with TRBD2. The ends lost 2 bases at V and 4 bases at J; junction bases unmatched: 2. Germline V CDR1 and CDR2: SGHAT, FQNNGV. The CDR3 extends over 13 amino acids. CDR3 in DNA: TGTGCCAGCAGCTTACTAGCGGCATACGAGCAGTACGTC. Its protein is CASSLLAAYEQYV.

This clonotype was seen ten or more times. The chain recombines TRBV6-5 with TRBJ1-2; tentative D call: TRBD1 (5 bases). CDR1 is MNHEY, CDR2 SVGAGI, per germline. V was trimmed by 2 bases and J by 0 bases, leaving 7 bases between them. CDR3 size: 14 residues. The CDR3 protein is CASSYRGANYGYTF. CDR3 nucleotides: TGTGCCAGCAGTTACCGGGGCGCTAACTATGGCTACACCTTC.

This sequence joins TRBV27 and TRBJ1-2, with 8 bases lining up with TRBD1. Germline V gene data show CDR1 as MNHEY and CDR2 as SMNVEV (reference sequence). The CDR3 runs to 15 residues. Losses at the gene ends were 7 bases for V and 7 bases for J; bases not matched to a gene: 14. The CDR3 DNA sequence: TGTGCCAGCATGGGGGCCGGGACAGGTGGAGGTGGCTACACCTTC. Its protein product is CASMGAGTGGGGYTF.

This clonotype was detected ten times or more. The chain is built from TRBV12-3 or TRBV12-4 and TRBJ2-7; 8 positions match TRBD1. The V and J ends lost 6 bases and 2 bases, in that order; junction bases with no gene match: 9. The CDR3 runs to 15 residues. Here the CDR3 reads CASRARTGNPYEQYF. CDR3 sequence (DNA): TGTGCCAGCAGAGCTAGGACAGGGAACCCCTACGAGCAGTACTTC.

The rearrangement uses TRBV27 and TRBJ1-2; 9 bases line up with TRBD1. Germline CDR1 MNHEY, CDR2 SMNVEV (reference sequence). V lost 2 bases and J lost 2; bases outside the gene matches: 3. This CDR3 has 15 residues. The CDR3 region has the DNA TGTGCCAGCAGTTTACAAGGACAGGGGAACTATGGCTACACCTTC. It encodes CASSLQGQGNYGYTF.

This clonotype occurred many times. The J gene is TRBJ2-7, the V gene TRBV5-1; TRBD1 might be the D (5 bases). In germline, CDR1 is SGHRS, CDR2 YFSETQ. The V end was cut by 3 bases, the J end by 7 bases, with 17 bases between. The CDR3 spans 14 residues. The CDR3 DNA sequence: TGCGCCAGCAGCTCCCTCGCCAGGGCTAATGAGCAGTACGTC. Amino acid sequence: CASSSLARANEQYV.